The rows below give T cell receptor beta chains drawn from one sample of a study of T cell responses to AZD1222 COVID-19 vaccine. Profiled with immunoSEQ multiplex PCR; TCRdb holds only in-frame clones, not every one. The profile shows tens of thousands of clones, approximately 91% of them singletons. Specimen: peripheral blood, collected on day 0 of AZD1222 vaccination. The receptors derive from an adult in good health. The CDR3 runs from the conserved cysteine through the conserved F or W. The D gene is left open where the match is weak. Only some rows state a clone size, as once, few, many or a class for expanded clones.

len: 15
d_gene: NA
j_gene: TRBJ2-1
abundance: NA
v_gene: TRBV7-2
CDR3nt: TGTGCCAGCAGCTTAGAGCCTCTGAGGGGTGGTGAGCAGTTCTTC
CDR3aa: CASSLEPLRGGEQFF

len: 16
d_gene: TRBD1
j_gene: TRBJ2-1
abundance: NA
v_gene: TRBV19
CDR3nt: TGTGCCAGCCAGACAGGGTTCGAGAGCTCCTACAATGAGCAGTTCTTC
CDR3aa: CASQTGFESSYNEQFF

len: 16
d_gene: TRBD2
j_gene: TRBJ2-4
abundance: NA
v_gene: TRBV5-4
CDR3nt: TGTGCCAGCACCCGACTAGCGGGGGGGTCCAAAAACATTCAGTACTTC
CDR3aa: CASTRLAGGSKNIQYF

len: 14
d_gene: TRBD2
j_gene: TRBJ2-1
abundance: NA
v_gene: TRBV6-5
CDR3nt: TGTGCCAGCGCGAGCGGGGGGGACTACAATGAGCAGTTCTTC
CDR3aa: CASASGGDYNEQFF

len: 16
d_gene: NA
j_gene: TRBJ1-1
abundance: NA
v_gene: TRBV14
CDR3nt: TGTGCCAGCAGCCAAAGGAAGGGTAAAATGAACACTGAAGCTTTCTTT
CDR3aa: CASSQRKGKMNTEAFF

len: 14
d_gene: NA
j_gene: TRBJ1-3
abundance: once
v_gene: TRBV11-2
CDR3nt: TGTGCCAGCAGCGCGAGGTGGGCTGGAAACACCATATATTTT
CDR3aa: CASSARWAGNTIYF

len: 17
d_gene: NA
j_gene: TRBJ1-2
abundance: NA
v_gene: TRBV15
CDR3nt: TGTGCCACCAGCAGAGATATAGGGGGGACGCCTCCCTATGGCTACACCTTC
CDR3aa: CATSRDIGGTPPYGYTF

len: 14
d_gene: NA
j_gene: TRBJ1-1
abundance: NA
v_gene: TRBV5-1
CDR3nt: TGCGCCAGCAGCTTAGAGGGTAGGGACACTGAAGCTTTCTTT
CDR3aa: CASSLEGRDTEAFF

len: 14
d_gene: TRBD1
j_gene: TRBJ2-2
abundance: NA
v_gene: TRBV7-7
CDR3nt: TGTGCTAGCAGCCAAACAGGGGTGGCCGGGGAGCTGTTTTTT
CDR3aa: CASSQTGVAGELFF

len: 13
d_gene: NA
j_gene: TRBJ1-2
abundance: NA
v_gene: TRBV19
CDR3nt: TGTGCCAGTAGTGAGGGGATCGGCTATGGCTACACCTTC
CDR3aa: CASSEGIGYGYTF

len: 14
d_gene: NA
j_gene: TRBJ1-2
abundance: NA
v_gene: TRBV3-1/TRBV3-2
CDR3nt: TGTGCCAGCAGCCTAGTAGGGGCATACTATGGCTACACCTTC
CDR3aa: CASSLVGAYYGYTF

len: 13
d_gene: TRBD1
j_gene: TRBJ1-1
abundance: NA
v_gene: TRBV29-1
CDR3nt: TGCAGCGGCGCAGGGGGGGTGTACACTGAAGCTTTCTTT
CDR3aa: CSGAGGVYTEAFF

len: 14
d_gene: TRBD2
j_gene: TRBJ2-1
abundance: once
v_gene: TRBV9
CDR3nt: TGTGCCAGCACAGCGTCGGGGGGGTACAATGAGCAGTTCTTC
CDR3aa: CASTASGGYNEQFF

len: 14
d_gene: NA
j_gene: TRBJ1-5
abundance: NA
v_gene: TRBV28
CDR3nt: TGTGCCAGCAGTTTATTGGACAGAGATCAGCCCCAGCATTTT
CDR3aa: CASSLLDRDQPQHF

len: 14
d_gene: TRBD1
j_gene: TRBJ1-2
abundance: NA
v_gene: TRBV6-2/TRBV6-3
CDR3nt: TGTGCCAGCAGTCGCAGGGGGTCTGACTATGGCTACACCTTC
CDR3aa: CASSRRGSDYGYTF

len: 17
d_gene: TRBD2
j_gene: TRBJ2-1
abundance: NA
v_gene: TRBV27
CDR3nt: TGTGCCAGCAGCCCCGGCACCGGACTAGCGGAGAACAATGAGCAGTTCTTC
CDR3aa: CASSPGTGLAENNEQFF

len: 13
d_gene: NA
j_gene: TRBJ1-2
abundance: NA
v_gene: TRBV6-4
CDR3nt: TGTGCCAGCAGTGACTCGAACGGTTATGGCTACACCTTC
CDR3aa: CASSDSNGYGYTF

len: 11
d_gene: NA
j_gene: TRBJ2-7
abundance: NA
v_gene: TRBV7-2
CDR3nt: TGTGCCAGCAGCTTCCTATACGAGCAGTACTTC
CDR3aa: CASSFLYEQYF

len: 14
d_gene: NA
j_gene: TRBJ1-2
abundance: NA
v_gene: TRBV27
CDR3nt: TGTGCCAGCAGTTTAAGGTCAGGGTACTATGGCTACACCTTC
CDR3aa: CASSLRSGYYGYTF

len: 15
d_gene: NA
j_gene: TRBJ1-1
abundance: NA
v_gene: TRBV10-3
CDR3nt: TGTGCCATCAGTGAGTCAGGAGATCTGAACACTGAAGCTTTCTTT
CDR3aa: CAISESGDLNTEAFF

len: 15
d_gene: NA
j_gene: TRBJ1-1
abundance: NA
v_gene: TRBV7-9
CDR3nt: TGTGCCAGCAGCTTCCCGCAGGGCGGGGGCACTGAAGCTTTCTTT
CDR3aa: CASSFPQGGGTEAFF

len: 17
d_gene: NA
j_gene: TRBJ2-1
abundance: NA
v_gene: TRBV5-1
CDR3nt: TGCGCCAGCAGCCTTCGATTTACCACCGGCTCCTACAATGAGCAGTTCTTC
CDR3aa: CASSLRFTTGSYNEQFF

len: 15
d_gene: NA
j_gene: TRBJ1-1
abundance: NA
v_gene: TRBV7-9
CDR3nt: TGTGCCAGCAGCTTAGGGACACGACGGGACACTGAAGCTTTCTTT
CDR3aa: CASSLGTRRDTEAFF

len: 19
d_gene: NA
j_gene: TRBJ1-1
abundance: NA
v_gene: TRBV7-6
CDR3nt: TGTGCCAGCAGCTTAGGTCTTGGGGCCTCTCTTGACAAGAACACTGAAGCTTTCTTT
CDR3aa: CASSLGLGASLDKNTEAFF

len: 11
d_gene: NA
j_gene: TRBJ1-2
abundance: NA
v_gene: TRBV27
CDR3nt: TGTGCCAGCAGTTCCGGGGGGGGCTACACCTTC
CDR3aa: CASSSGGGYTF

len: 14
d_gene: TRBD1
j_gene: TRBJ1-2
abundance: once
v_gene: TRBV7-6
CDR3nt: TGTGCCAGCAGCTTAGGACAGGGGGGCTATGGCTACACCTTC
CDR3aa: CASSLGQGGYGYTF

len: 15
d_gene: TRBD1
j_gene: TRBJ1-6
abundance: NA
v_gene: TRBV19
CDR3nt: TGTGCCAGTAGCCCCACACAGGGGGCTTATTCACCCCTCCACTTT
CDR3aa: CASSPTQGAYSPLHF

len: 15
d_gene: NA
j_gene: TRBJ2-3
abundance: NA
v_gene: TRBV6-6
CDR3nt: TGTGCCAGCAGTTATTTAGGTATTGAATTCGATACGCAGTATTTT
CDR3aa: CASSYLGIEFDTQYF

len: 16
d_gene: TRBD1
j_gene: TRBJ1-3
abundance: NA
v_gene: TRBV5-1
CDR3nt: TGCGCCAGCAGCGATCGGACAGGGGGATTTGGAAACACCATATATTTT
CDR3aa: CASSDRTGGFGNTIYF

len: 13
d_gene: TRBD1
j_gene: TRBJ1-2
abundance: NA
v_gene: TRBV2
CDR3nt: TGTGCCACCCAGGGGGCCGTCCTCTATGGCTACACCTTC
CDR3aa: CATQGAVLYGYTF

len: 13
d_gene: NA
j_gene: TRBJ2-7
abundance: once
v_gene: TRBV6-2/TRBV6-3
CDR3nt: TGTGCCAGCAGTTACTCTTGGGGTGGCGAGCAGTACTTC
CDR3aa: CASSYSWGGEQYF

len: 16
d_gene: NA
j_gene: TRBJ1-1
abundance: NA
v_gene: TRBV6-6
CDR3nt: TGTGCCAGCAGCCCTAGGGGGGAAGCCCTGAACACTGAAGCTTTCTTT
CDR3aa: CASSPRGEALNTEAFF

len: 15
d_gene: NA
j_gene: TRBJ2-3
abundance: NA
v_gene: TRBV5-1
CDR3nt: TGCGCCAGCAGCGGGGTGGGGGAACGCACAGATACGCAGTATTTT
CDR3aa: CASSGVGERTDTQYF

len: 14
d_gene: NA
j_gene: TRBJ2-5
abundance: NA
v_gene: TRBV5-4
CDR3nt: TGTGCCAGCAGCTTCCGACGGAAACAAGAGACCCAGTACTTC
CDR3aa: CASSFRRKQETQYF

len: 18
d_gene: TRBD2
j_gene: TRBJ2-5
abundance: once
v_gene: TRBV3-1/TRBV3-2
CDR3nt: TGTGCCAGCAGCCATCGGGCTAGCGGGGTCGGTCGGCAAGAGACCCAGTACTTC
CDR3aa: CASSHRASGVGRQETQYF

len: 13
d_gene: NA
j_gene: TRBJ1-5
abundance: once
v_gene: TRBV6-6
CDR3nt: TGTGCCAGCAGTTTTACAGAAAATCAGCCCCAGCATTTT
CDR3aa: CASSFTENQPQHF

len: 14
d_gene: TRBD1
j_gene: TRBJ1-1
abundance: NA
v_gene: TRBV10-3
CDR3nt: TGTGCCATCATGAGACAGGGTACTTCGAGTGAAGCTTTCTTT
CDR3aa: CAIMRQGTSSEAFF

len: 14
d_gene: NA
j_gene: TRBJ2-5
abundance: NA
v_gene: TRBV19
CDR3nt: TGTGCCAGTATCCCCCGGGACAAAAAAGAGACCCAGTACTTC
CDR3aa: CASIPRDKKETQYF

len: 14
d_gene: NA
j_gene: TRBJ1-5
abundance: NA
v_gene: TRBV2
CDR3nt: TGTGCCAGCAGTGGGTGGTATAGCAATCAGCCCCAGCATTTT
CDR3aa: CASSGWYSNQPQHF

len: 12
d_gene: TRBD1
j_gene: TRBJ1-1
abundance: NA
v_gene: TRBV29-1
CDR3nt: TGCAGCGTTGAGGGACAGTGGGCTGAAGCTTTCTTT
CDR3aa: CSVEGQWAEAFF

len: 16
d_gene: NA
j_gene: TRBJ2-6
abundance: NA
v_gene: TRBV7-9
CDR3nt: TGTGCCAGCAGCTTAAGGGGACTCTCTGGGGCCAACGTCCTGACTTTC
CDR3aa: CASSLRGLSGANVLTF

len: 13
d_gene: NA
j_gene: TRBJ2-3
abundance: NA
v_gene: TRBV15
CDR3nt: TGTGCCACCAGCAGGGATCTTAAAGATACGCAGTATTTT
CDR3aa: CATSRDLKDTQYF

len: 13
d_gene: NA
j_gene: TRBJ2-5
abundance: NA
v_gene: TRBV30
CDR3nt: TGTGCCTGGAGTCGTGACAGTCAAGAGACCCAGTACTTC
CDR3aa: CAWSRDSQETQYF

len: 14
d_gene: NA
j_gene: TRBJ2-2
abundance: NA
v_gene: TRBV29-1
CDR3nt: TGCAGCGCGACGGGACTCGCGAACACCGGGGAGCTGTTTTTT
CDR3aa: CSATGLANTGELFF

len: 13
d_gene: NA
j_gene: TRBJ2-5
abundance: few
v_gene: TRBV18
CDR3nt: TGTGCCAGCTCACCAATGGTAGCAGAGACCCAGTACTTC
CDR3aa: CASSPMVAETQYF

len: 15
d_gene: TRBD2
j_gene: TRBJ2-7
abundance: NA
v_gene: TRBV27
CDR3nt: TGTGCCAGCAGGATAAGCGGGGGGTTCTCCTACGAGCAGTACTTC
CDR3aa: CASRISGGFSYEQYF

len: 14
d_gene: NA
j_gene: TRBJ2-2
abundance: NA
v_gene: TRBV7-2
CDR3nt: TGTGCCAGCAGATCCCAGGGGCAACCCGGGGAGCTGTTTTTT
CDR3aa: CASRSQGQPGELFF

len: 15
d_gene: TRBD1
j_gene: TRBJ2-2
abundance: NA
v_gene: TRBV5-4
CDR3nt: TGTGCCAGCAGCCCGGGACAGGGGAAAACCGGGGAGCTGTTTTTT
CDR3aa: CASSPGQGKTGELFF

len: 15
d_gene: TRBD2
j_gene: TRBJ2-3
abundance: NA
v_gene: TRBV4-2
CDR3nt: TGTGCCAGCAGCCAACCAAGTAGCGGGGGGGCGTCGCAGTATTTT
CDR3aa: CASSQPSSGGASQYF